The entry below gives a single T cell receptor (beta chain) sequence along with its context. Which antigen it targets is not known. No much larger clone is present one base from it, and per-base qualities are unavailable. Trimming at the junction amounts to 6 bases on V and 3 bases on J, and the germline ends lie 15 bases apart. Sequences WSHSY (CDR1) and SAAADI (CDR2) are obtained from the germline V gene. The CDR3 runs 14 residues from the cysteine to the phenylalanine. CDR3 DNA only is kept here, 42 bases in frame from base 1. To estimate absolute template abundance from read counts, synthetic TCR analog templates were spiked into each PCR. TCRbeta CDR3 regions were amplified from genomic DNA with bias-controlled V and J gene primers using the immunoSEQ assay. Rearranged TCRbeta segments were sequenced at approximately 20X coverage. The published analysis was carried out like this. Clustering was used to correct sequencing errors, and CDR3s were annotated against IMGT so that V, D and J genes could be assigned. Only productive TCRbeta rearrangements were used in downstream analyses, excluding out-of-frame or stop-codon sequences. Clonality was calculated as one minus the Shannon entropy normalized by the log of the number of unique productive sequences. Fisher's exact test with Benjamini-Hochberg correction, using a cutoff of adjusted p below 0.01, was how clones that differed between time points or between blood and tumor were identified. The table was pulled from immuneACCESS by TCRdb, which kept in-frame rearrangements only. Such tables lose some clones; where checked, under half of the loss comes from unresolved V genes, and the rest has no known cause. V and J calls plus clone size are reproduced from that table; the DNA served to infer D and trimming. The sample includes about 52,000 clones, with 84% observed a single time. In total, the top ten clones hold 1% to 1.5% of the sample.

The sample is drawn from a study of PD-L1 blockade in urothelial cancer (TCRdb year 2017). About the study as a whole: Therapy was started at some point between 2014 and 2016 for all patients, and atezolizumab 1,200 mg was administered intravenously every 3 weeks. About 90% of the roughly 29 patients were males with bladder-origin urothelial cancer, and about 65% of the roughly 30 reported a prior smoking history. Patients had an ECOG performance status of 0 or 1 and had received between 0 and 3 prior chemotherapy regimens. Blood samples were analyzed at two time points: 3 weeks after treatment start (second dose) and 6 weeks after treatment start. Blood samples yielded a median of around 150,000 T cells and roughly 83,000 unique TCRs, with median clonality approximately 0.08. An exploratory multi-omic analysis was conducted of the somatic, immune and clinical correlates of response to PD-L1 blockade with atezolizumab in urothelial cancer. Pretreatment tumor samples, along with matched peripheral blood collected serially before and after atezolizumab treatment, underwent TCR sequencing. Durable clinical benefit was defined as a progression-free survival longer than 6 months, and TCR features were additionally tested against progression-free survival and overall survival. In the same patients, pretreatment tumors underwent whole exome sequencing and RNA sequencing in addition to TCR sequencing. Durable clinical benefit was achieved by nine patients but not by the remaining 20. Pretreatment blood TCR-seq was available for 30 or so patients, at least one posttreatment blood collection was obtained for approximately 25 patients, and tumor TCR-seq was available for approximately 25 patients.

Read against the paper, the sample's time point label means: pretreatment peripheral blood. The cohort included 25 to 35 patients with locally advanced or metastatic urothelial carcinoma who were treated at Memorial Sloan Kettering on a trial protocol. Peripheral blood mononuclear cells were collected from each patient pretreatment and during treatment, giving between 1 and 8 total time points per patient. The Qiagen DNeasy Blood extraction kit was used to purify genomic DNA from total PBMCs and tumor samples. PBMCs were collected pretreatment and during treatment, and were isolated and stored as previously described. Study-level results and caveats: Among patients with durable benefit, tumor-associated TCR clones showed greater expansion in peripheral blood 3 weeks after treatment started (n ≈ 21, p = 0.022). Small sample size (n ≈ 27) and many exploratory analyses mean the results are intended to be hypothesis-generating. Improved progression-free and overall survival was associated with having pretreatment peripheral blood TCR clonality below the median.

The TCR sequence derives from a man between 50 and 59 years old with urothelial cancer. The chain uses TRBV10-2 and TRBJ2-7; TRBD1 is a weak D gene call, 6 bases matching. The sample consisted of PBMCs, taken around atezolizumab (anti-PD-L1) treatment. The sequenced DNA: TGCGCCAGCAGAAGGTGGGACACGAGCTACGAGCAGTACTTC. This gives the protein CASRRWDTSYEQYF.